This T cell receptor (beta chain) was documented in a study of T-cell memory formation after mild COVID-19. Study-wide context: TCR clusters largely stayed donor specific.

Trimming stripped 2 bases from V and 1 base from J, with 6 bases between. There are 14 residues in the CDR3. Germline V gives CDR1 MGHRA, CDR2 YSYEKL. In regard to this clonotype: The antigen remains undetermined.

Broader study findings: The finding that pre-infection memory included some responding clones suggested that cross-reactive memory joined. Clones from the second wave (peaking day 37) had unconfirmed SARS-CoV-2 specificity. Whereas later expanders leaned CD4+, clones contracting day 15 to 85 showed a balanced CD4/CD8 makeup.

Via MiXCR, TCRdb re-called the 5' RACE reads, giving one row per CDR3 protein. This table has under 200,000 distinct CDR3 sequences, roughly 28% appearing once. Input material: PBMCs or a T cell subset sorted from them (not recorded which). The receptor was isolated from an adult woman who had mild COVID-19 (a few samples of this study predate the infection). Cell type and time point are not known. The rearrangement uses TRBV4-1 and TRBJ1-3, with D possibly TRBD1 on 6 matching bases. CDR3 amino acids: CASSQTGSGNTIYF. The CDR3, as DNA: TGCGCCAGCAGCCAAACAGGGTCTGGAAACACCATATATTTT.